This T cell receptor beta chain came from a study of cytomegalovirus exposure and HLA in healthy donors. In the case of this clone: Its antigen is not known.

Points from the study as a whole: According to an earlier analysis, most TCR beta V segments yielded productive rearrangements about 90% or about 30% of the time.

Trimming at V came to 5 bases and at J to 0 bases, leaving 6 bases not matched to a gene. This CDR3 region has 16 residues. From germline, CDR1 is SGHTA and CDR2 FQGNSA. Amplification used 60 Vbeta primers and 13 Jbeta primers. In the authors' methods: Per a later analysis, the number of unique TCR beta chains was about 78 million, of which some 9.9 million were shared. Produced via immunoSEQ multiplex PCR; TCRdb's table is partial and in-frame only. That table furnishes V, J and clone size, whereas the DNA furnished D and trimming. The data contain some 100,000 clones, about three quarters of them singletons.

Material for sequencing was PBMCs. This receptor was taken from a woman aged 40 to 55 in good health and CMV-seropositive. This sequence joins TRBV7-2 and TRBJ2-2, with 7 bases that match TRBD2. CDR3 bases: TGTGCCAGCAGCCCTGTTGGGACTACGAACACCGGGGAGCTGTTTTTT. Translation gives CASSPVGTTNTGELFF.